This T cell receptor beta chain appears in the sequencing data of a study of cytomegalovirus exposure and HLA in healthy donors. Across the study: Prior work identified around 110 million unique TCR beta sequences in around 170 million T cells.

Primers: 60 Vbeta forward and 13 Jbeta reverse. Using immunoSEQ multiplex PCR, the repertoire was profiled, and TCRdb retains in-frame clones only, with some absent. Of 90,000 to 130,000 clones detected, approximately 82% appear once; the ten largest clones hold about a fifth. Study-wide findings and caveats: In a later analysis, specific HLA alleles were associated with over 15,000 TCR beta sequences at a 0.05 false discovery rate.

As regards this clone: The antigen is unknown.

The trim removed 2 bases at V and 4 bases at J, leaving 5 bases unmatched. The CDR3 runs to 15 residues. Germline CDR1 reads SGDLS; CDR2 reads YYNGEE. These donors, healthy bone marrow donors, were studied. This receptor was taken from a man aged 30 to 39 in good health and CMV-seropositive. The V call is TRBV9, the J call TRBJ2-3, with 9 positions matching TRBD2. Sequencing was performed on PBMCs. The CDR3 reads CASSVGSGGPDTQYF. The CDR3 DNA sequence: TGTGCCAGCAGCGTTGGTAGCGGGGGCCCAGATACGCAGTATTTT.